Below, 13 T cell receptor beta chains from the same sample are listed, as sequenced in a study of graft-versus-host responses after intestinal transplantation. Antigen specificity for these receptors is unknown. Generated by immunoSEQ multiplex PCR, the TCRdb table keeps only in-frame clones and is missing some. The data show over 80,000 clones, about nine tenths seen once. The source was unstimulated CD4+ T cells sorted from spleen or lymph node cells, collected before transplant. The origin of the receptors is a human donor who was the organ donor for an intestinal transplant.

The chain recombines TRBV7-3 with TRBJ2-7, with D possibly matching TRBD2 (6 bases). Trimming pared 5 bases from V and 3 bases from J, leaving 11 bases between. The CDR3 totals 13 residues. The germline CDR1 and CDR2 sequences are SGHTA and FQGTGA. Here the CDR3 reads CASSPGLSYEQYF. Written as DNA, the CDR3 is TGTGCCAGCAGCCCGGGACTGAGCTACGAGCAGTACTTC. Full variable domain (rest looked up from reference TRBV7-3 and TRBJ2-7): GAGVSQTPSNKVTEKGKYVELRCDPISGHTALYWYRQSLGQGPEFLIYFQGTGAADDSGLPNDRFFAVRPEGSVSTLKIQRTERGDSAVYLCASSPGLSYEQYFGPGTRLTVT.

The chain carries TRBV7-9 and TRBJ2-7, with 8 bases that match TRBD1. The CDR3 length is 14 residues. The V gene's germline CDR1 is SEHNR and CDR2 FQNEAQ (reference sequence). V lost 5 bases, J lost 2 bases, and 5 bases stayed unmatched. CDR3 sequence reads: CASSRTGPAYEQYF. The DNA of the CDR3 is TGTGCCAGCAGCAGGACAGGGCCAGCCTACGAGCAGTACTTC.

The rearrangement uses TRBV27 and TRBJ1-5; 7 nucleotides agree with TRBD1. CDR1 and CDR2 (germline): MNHEY, SMNVEV (reference sequence). The CDR3 consists of 14 residues. The trim removed 5 bases at V and 5 bases at J, leaving 6 bases unmatched. The CDR3 bases are TGTGCCAGCAGTCTGACAGGGTTGTATCAGCCCCAGCATTTT. Protein: CASSLTGLYQPQHF.

CDR3 DNA sequence: TGTGCCAGCAGCTTAAATAAAGGGACAGGGGATAATCAGCCCCAGCATTTT. It yields the protein CASSLNKGTGDNQPQHF. The rearrangement joins TRBV7-3 to TRBJ1-5; 10 bases fit TRBD1. The junction had 7 bases not matched to a gene; V was cut back by 1 base and J by 4 bases. CDR1 and CDR2 from the germline V gene are SGHTA and FQGTGA. This CDR3 has 17 amino acids.

J is TRBJ2-7 and V is TRBV11-2; TRBD1 might be the D (6 bases). Germline lookup yields CDR1 SGHAT and CDR2 FQNNGV. The CDR3 spans 12 residues. The V end was cut by 5 bases, the J end by 6 bases, with 11 bases between. The CDR3 sequence is CASSPGTREQYF. The DNA for the CDR3 is TGTGCCAGCAGCCCCGGGACACGCGAGCAGTACTTC.

The chain links TRBV7-2 to TRBJ1-5; no reliable D call. Germline V gives CDR1 SGHTA, CDR2 FQGNSA. V was cut by 2 bases and J by 1 base, with 18 bases left in between. CDR3 length equals 18 residues. The CDR3 here is CASSLWSNTLESNQPQHF. CDR3 DNA: TGTGCCAGCAGCTTATGGTCAAACACGCTAGAGAGCAATCAGCCCCAGCATTTT.

The chain uses TRBV6-1 and TRBJ1-4, with 10 bases aligning to TRBD1. Losses at the gene ends were 6 bases for V and 15 bases for J; bases not matched to a gene: 10. In germline, CDR1 is MNHNS, CDR2 SASEGT. The CDR3 is 13 residues long. CDR3 in amino acids: CASSRDRGLVMFF. In DNA form, the CDR3 reads TGTGCCAGCAGCCGGGACAGGGGTTTGGTCATGTTTTTT.

CDR3 loop: CASSIDYSGGPGRYNEQFF. CDR3 DNA sequence: TGTGCCAGTAGTATAGACTATAGCGGGGGGCCCGGGCGGTACAATGAGCAGTTCTTC. J is TRBJ2-1 and V is TRBV19; 10 nucleotides line up with TRBD2. The CDR3 is 19 amino acids. Per germline, CDR1 LNHDA and CDR2 SQIVND (reference sequence). With V trimmed by 0 bases and J by 4 bases, 12 bases remained unmatched.

This clone was counted once. This chain uses TRBV7-9 with TRBJ1-1, with D perhaps TRBD1 (5 bases). The germline V and J ends were trimmed by 5 bases and 5 bases, with 15 bases remaining between them. Per the germline V gene, CDR1 is SEHNR and CDR2 is FQNEAQ (reference sequence). The CDR3 is 14 residues long. CDR3 bases: TGTGCCAGCAGCACGCGCAGGGTTTTGACTGAAGCTTTCTTT. Translation gives CASSTRRVLTEAFF.

This chain joins TRBV28 and TRBJ1-1, with 7 positions matching TRBD1. V trimming: 5 bases; J trimming: 9 bases; junction bases outside the gene matches: 9. The CDR3 contains 13 residues. From germline, CDR1 is MDHEN and CDR2 SYDVKM. CDR3 residues: CASSVNRDSQAFF. The CDR3 DNA is TGTGCCAGCAGTGTAAACCGGGACAGCCAAGCTTTCTTT. Together with reference TRBV28 and TRBJ1-1, the CDR3 gives the full variable domain: DVKVTQSSRYLVKRTGEKVFLECVQDMDHENMFWYRQDPGLGLRLIYFSYDVKMKEKGDIPEGYSVSREKKERFSLILESASTNQTSMYLCASSVNRDSQAFFGQGTRLTVV.

This chain uses TRBV15 with TRBJ1-2; possible D gene TRBD1, 5 bases. CDR3 length equals 12 residues. V dropped 5 bases and J dropped 8 bases, with 12 bases sitting between them. Germline lookup yields CDR1 LNHNV and CDR2 YYDKDF (reference sequence). The CDR3 loop reads CATSRRVGGYTF. The DNA of the CDR3 is TGTGCCACCAGCCGCAGGGTCGGCGGCTACACCTTC.

The V and J genes are TRBV30 and TRBJ2-5, with D unresolved. The CDR3 runs 13 residues. Germline lookup yields CDR1 GTSNPN and CDR2 SVGIG (reference sequence). The V end was cut by 4 bases, the J end by 2 bases, with 11 bases between. The CDR3 sequence is CAWNSRIQETQYF. CDR3 DNA sequence: TGTGCCTGGAATTCGCGGATTCAAGAGACCCAGTACTTC.

The gene calls are TRBV5-1 and TRBJ1-2, with 9 positions matching TRBD1. Germline CDR1 is SGHRS and CDR2 is YFSETQ. The V and J ends lost 0 bases and 4 bases, in that order; junction bases with no gene match: 4. The CDR3 runs 15 residues. The CDR3 DNA is TGCGCCAGCAGCTTGGGGGGACAGGGTATCTATGGCTACACCTTC. Protein: CASSLGGQGIYGYTF.